The entry below describes one T cell receptor (beta chain). No antigen is known for it. It has no much larger one-base neighbor in the sample; base qualities were not kept. The CDR3 regions of human TCRbeta chains were subjected to immunosequencing. As for the authors' bioinformatics: Repertoire TCRs were checked for matches against a reference library of SARS-CoV-2-specific TCRs that had been generated using the MIRA antigen-specificity platform. Breadth was defined as the fraction of unique TCRs that were SARS-CoV-2-associated. Depth was defined as the fraction of total T cells that were SARS-CoV-2-associated. Each spike-specific TCR was assigned to its reactive spike region and to a CD4 or CD8 class using the MIRA data. Log10-transformed breadth and depth values were compared by one-way ANOVA with Sidak's multiple comparisons tests. The table was pulled from immuneACCESS by TCRdb, which kept in-frame rearrangements only. Such tables lose some clones; where checked, under half of the loss comes from unresolved V genes, and the rest has no known cause. V, J and clone size reflect that table, while D and trimming were determined from the DNA. The sample table records roughly 97,000 clones; 89% of these occur just once. The ten biggest clones cover around 20% of the sample.

The sample's time point label, decoded: baseline before first vaccination. Samples from vaccinated people were obtained from the UK trials COV001 and COV002, which included a single-blind randomized controlled phase 2/3 trial of AZD1222 (ChAdOx1 nCoV-19) in healthy adults. For TCRbeta chain sequencing, PBMC samples from trial participants were taken at day 0 and at day 28 after the second dose. The germline ends are 14 bases apart after V is trimmed by 3 bases and J by 2 bases. There are 15 amino acids in the CDR3, from cysteine to phenylalanine inclusive. This entry keeps only the CDR3 DNA: 45 bases, framed from base 1. CDR1 and CDR2, per the germline V gene, are LGHNT and FRNRAP. The record originates from a study of T cell responses to AZD1222 COVID-19 vaccine (dated by TCRdb to the early 2020s). Regarding the complete study: AZD1222 recipients with second doses at about 4 weeks or about 12 weeks were pooled, because spike-specific TCR depth and breadth did not differ between schedules. TCR sequencing was performed for roughly 250 trial participants, of whom roughly 200 were given two doses of AZD1222 and around 25 were given two doses of MenACWY control vaccine. Trial participants were enrolled by age into 18-55, 56-69 and 70-plus year subgroups, with about 150, 28 and 57 TCR-sequenced participants respectively.

Summary of the overall study and its limitations: CD4 TCRs associated with the vaccine covered the entire spike protein, and the dominant responses were in regions 160-218 and 743-854. After two AZD1222 doses, both the breadth and the depth of spike-specific TCRs were significantly higher than at day 0 and than in MenACWY recipients. Because no samples from the day 14 peak response were available, repertoires could be characterized only after the peak T cell response. Conclusions about previously exposed vaccinees are limited because only five to seven AZD1222 recipients were SARS-CoV-2 seropositive at baseline. Participants were mostly white British, with more females than males. The authors suggested clonal diversity may have been underestimated. The 56-69-year group was small, and its depth increase did not reach significance, likely because of low power. Epitopes outside the regions mutated in the B.1.351 and B.1.1.7 variants were reportedly recognized by nearly half of the unique spike-specific TCRs.

Sequencing used peripheral blood, obtained on day 0 of AZD1222 vaccination. The V and J segments used are TRBV12-5 and TRBJ2-7; the D segment could be TRBD2, given 5 matching bases. The TCR originated in an adult in good health. This receptor has the CDR3 CASGFHRGLPYEQYF. The DNA sequence is as follows: TGTGCTAGTGGTTTCCACCGGGGTTTACCCTACGAGCAGTACTTC.